This TCR beta chain was sequenced in a study of CD8 T cells in Susac syndrome. Study context: Each patient with Susac syndrome, at the time of blood draw, was therapy-naive, on corticosteroids, or on intravenous immunoglobulin alone.

As concerns this clonotype: Its antigen remains unknown.

The study, taken as a whole, reports: That the number of individuals in its TCR sequencing and HLA analysis was relatively small was acknowledged by the study.

The CDR3 extends over 15 amino acids. Germline V gene data show CDR1 as SGHTA and CDR2 as FQGNSA. V was trimmed by 1 base and J by 3 bases, leaving 12 bases between them. After extraction with the RNeasy kit, roughly 0.45 to 1 ug of the RNA was reverse transcribed using random hexamers. TCRdb re-called the immunoSEQ multiplex PCR reads with MiXCR, one entry per CDR3 protein. The sample holds hundreds of thousands of distinct CDR3 sequences, about 94% seen once. Patients having Susac syndrome satisfied recently defined diagnostic criteria for definite or probable disease. Negative isolation yielded CD4+ and CD8+ T cells, and FACS enriched TEMRA cells.

The chain joins TRBV7-2 to TRBJ1-2; TRBD1 is a possible D gene (6 bases). The sequence was obtained from a human donor with Susac syndrome. Input material: CD4+ T cells from PBMCs. The CDR3 sequence is CASSLGGGVDYGYTF. The CDR3 coding sequence is TGTGCCAGCAGCTTAGGGGGGGGCGTCGACTATGGCTACACCTTC. The full variable domain, completed using reference TRBV7-2 and TRBJ1-2, is GAGVSQSPSNKVTEKGKDVELRCDPISGHTALYWYRQSLGQGLEFLIYFQGNSAPDKSGLPSDRFSAERTGGSVSTLTIQRTQQEDSAVYLCASSLGGGVDYGYTFGSGTRLTVV.